The rows below give T cell receptor beta chains drawn from one sample of a study of technical replicates of blood from several donors. Some clones are missing from TCRdb's copy, which holds only in-frame ones; the method was immunoSEQ multiplex PCR. The repertoire holds tens of thousands of clones, over 90% seen once, with about 0.36% in the top ten. Material: T cells isolated from PBMCs. The receptors come from a human donor in good health. The CDR3 runs from the conserved cysteine through the conserved F or W. Each record gives: CDR3 DNA, CDR3 protein, D gene, clone size, V gene, J gene. A D gene is named only where the DNA matches it firmly. A row's size may be missing; if present it is once, few, many or a size class.

TGTGCCAGCAGCTCCGCAGGCCCGAGAGATGGCTACACCTTC	CASSSAGPRDGYTF	NA	NA	TRBV6-5	TRBJ1-2
TGTGCCAGCAGCCGCCTAGGTCTCTACAATGAGCAGTTCTTC	CASSRLGLYNEQFF	NA	NA	TRBV11-3	TRBJ2-1
TGTGCCAGCAGTCGAATAAAGGGGGCTGATGAAGCTTTCTTT	CASSRIKGADEAFF	TRBD1	NA	TRBV27	TRBJ1-1
TGTGCCAGCAGCCTTTTGACAGGCCACGAGGAAAAACTGTTTTTT	CASSLLTGHEEKLFF	NA	NA	TRBV7-8	TRBJ1-4
TGTGCCAGCAGTTTAGGGCCGTCCTCTGGGGCCAACGTCCTGACTTTC	CASSLGPSSGANVLTF	NA	once	TRBV27	TRBJ2-6
TGCAGCGGTGAACTGGAGGGAAACTCCTACAATGAGCAGTTCTTC	CSGELEGNSYNEQFF	NA	NA	TRBV29-1	TRBJ2-1
TGTGCCAGCAGTTTCTTCGAGACAGGTCGTTTAGTTGGGAGTCAGCCCCAGCATTTT	CASSFFETGRLVGSQPQHF	NA	NA	TRBV28	TRBJ1-5
TGTGCCAGCAACGATCTAACAATAGGACAGGGGTATGGCTACACCTTC	CASNDLTIGQGYGYTF	TRBD1	NA	TRBV5-4	TRBJ1-2
TGTGCCAGCAGTATTACCTTGACAGTCCTACATGGCTACACCTTC	CASSITLTVLHGYTF	NA	NA	TRBV28	TRBJ1-2
TGTGCCAGCAGCTCTGTAGCGGGAGGTTGGAACGAGCAGTACTTC	CASSSVAGGWNEQYF	TRBD2	NA	TRBV28	TRBJ2-7
TGCGCCAGCAGCTCAATAGCGGGCGGGAAGACAGATACGCAGTATTTT	CASSSIAGGKTDTQYF	TRBD2	NA	TRBV5-1	TRBJ2-3
TGTGCCACTAACCCCCGGGACAGCTACGAGCAGTACTTC	CATNPRDSYEQYF	TRBD1	once	TRBV19	TRBJ2-7
TGTGCCAGCAGCTACCCATTTACGGGGTCCTACAATGAGCAGTTCTTC	CASSYPFTGSYNEQFF	NA	NA	TRBV7-2	TRBJ2-1
TGTGCCAGCAGCTTATTTCGCGGGATTATGGGTAATGAGCAGTTCTTC	CASSLFRGIMGNEQFF	NA	NA	TRBV7-9	TRBJ2-1
TGTGCCAGCAGCTTAGCGTCTAGCGGGACCTACGAGCAGTACTTC	CASSLASSGTYEQYF	TRBD2	NA	TRBV7-6	TRBJ2-7
TGCGCCAGCGGTCGAGAGTCTGCTGAAAAACTGTTTTTT	CASGRESAEKLFF	NA	NA	TRBV10-2	TRBJ1-4
TGTGCCAGCAGTTTAACTGCGGGTCAGCCCCAGCATTTT	CASSLTAGQPQHF	NA	NA	TRBV27	TRBJ1-5
TGTGCCAGCAGTGGCTGGGGCGGGAGGTACAATGAGCAGTTCTTC	CASSGWGGRYNEQFF	TRBD2	NA	TRBV27	TRBJ2-1
TGCGCCAGCAGCATAACAGGGGCCGTGAACACTGAAGCTTTCTTT	CASSITGAVNTEAFF	TRBD1	NA	TRBV5-1	TRBJ1-1
TGTGCCAGCAGCTACGCCAGCGGGAGGGTTAATGAGCAGTTCTTC	CASSYASGRVNEQFF	TRBD2	NA	TRBV7-3	TRBJ2-1
TGTGCCACCGGGGCCGGACAGGGGGTAAGCAATCAGCCCCAGCATTTT	CATGAGQGVSNQPQHF	TRBD1	NA	TRBV19	TRBJ1-5
TGTGCCAGCTCACCGGAACGAACAGAAAATCAGCCCCAGCATTTT	CASSPERTENQPQHF	NA	NA	TRBV18	TRBJ1-5
TGTGCCTGGAGTGTCGAGGTAAATCAGCCCCAGCATTTT	CAWSVEVNQPQHF	NA	NA	TRBV30	TRBJ1-5
TGTGCCAGCAGAACTTCACAGGTGAACACTGAAGCTTTCTTT	CASRTSQVNTEAFF	NA	NA	TRBV28	TRBJ1-1
TGTGCCAGCAGTGATGCTAGCGGGAGTTGTGGCGAGCAGTACTTC	CASSDASGSCGEQYF	TRBD2	NA	TRBV6-4	TRBJ2-7
TGTGCCAGCAACCCGGGAAACTCCTACGAGCAGTACTTC	CASNPGNSYEQYF	NA	NA	TRBV5-4	TRBJ2-7
TGTGCCAGCAGTCCCCCTGGTGGGACTAGCGGGAGAGTGAATGAGCAGTTCTTC	CASSPPGGTSGRVNEQFF	TRBD2	NA	TRBV28	TRBJ2-1
TGTGCCAGCAGCCCTGGCCTCTACGAGCAGTACTTC	CASSPGLYEQYF	NA	NA	TRBV7-9	TRBJ2-7
TGTGCCAGCACTTCCTTAGGAGGGAGCTATGGCTACACCTTC	CASTSLGGSYGYTF	NA	NA	TRBV6-5	TRBJ1-2
TGTGCCAGCAGTTATGAGGGACAGGGGTGGACCGGGGAGCTGTTTTTT	CASSYEGQGWTGELFF	TRBD1	NA	TRBV28	TRBJ2-2
TGTGCCAGCAGTTTGTCCAGGATCACAGATACGCAGTATTTT	CASSLSRITDTQYF	NA	NA	TRBV27	TRBJ2-3
TGTGCCCTTAGGACAGGGGATTATTACGAGCAGTACTTC	CALRTGDYYEQYF	TRBD1	NA	TRBV30	TRBJ2-7
TGTGCCAGCAGCGTAGTTCCCGGAGATTCTGGAAACACCATATATTTT	CASSVVPGDSGNTIYF	NA	NA	TRBV9	TRBJ1-3
TGCGCCAGCAGCCTGAGGGAGGGGGGCTATGGCTACACCTTC	CASSLREGGYGYTF	NA	NA	TRBV5-1	TRBJ1-2
TGTGCCAGCAGACCTTGGACAGAAATCTATGGCTACACCTTC	CASRPWTEIYGYTF	NA	NA	TRBV27	TRBJ1-2